This T cell receptor beta chain derives from a study of OX40 agonist ivuxolimab in advanced cancers. As for the study in general: Ivuxolimab, an agonist antibody against OX40 (CD134), was given to patients.

Study-level findings and limits: Antigen specificity of clonally expanded peripheral T cells was not established. Those patients achieving a partial response at 0.1-3.0 mg/kg showed among the lowest clonal expansion.

Sampling times: baseline, cycle 4 day 1, cycle 7 day 1. The V gene's germline CDR1 is ENHRY and CDR2 SYGVKD. This CDR3 spans 16 amino acids. Trimming left V 0 bases short and J 2 bases short, with 13 bases between. Generated by immunoSEQ multiplex PCR, the TCRdb table keeps only in-frame clones and is missing some. Of tens of thousands of clones in the sample, roughly 88% were seen once. Note on this clone: As yet, its antigen is unknown.

This chain connects TRBV10-3 to TRBJ1-1; D remains unclear. The sequence derives from an adult with an advanced solid tumor such as melanoma, head and neck, liver or kidney cancer. The sequencing used CD4+ or CD8+ T cells sorted from blood, collected in a trial of the OX40 agonist ivuxolimab. The CDR3 reads CAISESVGRLNTEAFF. CDR3 bases: TGTGCCATCAGTGAGTCGGTAGGGCGATTAAACACTGAAGCTTTCTTT.